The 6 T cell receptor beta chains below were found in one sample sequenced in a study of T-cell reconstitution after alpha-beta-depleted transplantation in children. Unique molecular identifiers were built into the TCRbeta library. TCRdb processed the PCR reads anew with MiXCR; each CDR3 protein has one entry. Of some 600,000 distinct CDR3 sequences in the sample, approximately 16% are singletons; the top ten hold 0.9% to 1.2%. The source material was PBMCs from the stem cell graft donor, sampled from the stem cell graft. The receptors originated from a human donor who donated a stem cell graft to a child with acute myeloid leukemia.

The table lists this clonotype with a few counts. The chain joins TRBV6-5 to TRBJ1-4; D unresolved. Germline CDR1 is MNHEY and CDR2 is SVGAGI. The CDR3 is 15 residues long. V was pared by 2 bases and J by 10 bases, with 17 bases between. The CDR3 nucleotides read TGTGCCAGCAGTTACACTATAAGTAAAGGCGCAAAACTGTTTTTT. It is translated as CASSYTISKGAKLFF.

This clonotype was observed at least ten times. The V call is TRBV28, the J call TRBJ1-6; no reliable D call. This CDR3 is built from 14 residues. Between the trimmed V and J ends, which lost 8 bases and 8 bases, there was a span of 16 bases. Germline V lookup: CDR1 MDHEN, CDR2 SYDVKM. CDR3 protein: CASLATETYSPLHF. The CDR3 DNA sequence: TGTGCCAGCTTAGCGACGGAGACCTATTCACCCCTCCACTTT.

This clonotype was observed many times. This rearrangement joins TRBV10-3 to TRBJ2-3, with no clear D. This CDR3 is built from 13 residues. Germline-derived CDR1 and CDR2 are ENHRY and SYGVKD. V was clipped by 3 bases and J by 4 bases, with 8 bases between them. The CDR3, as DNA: TGTGCCATCAGTGATGATAGTCCAGATACGCAGTATTTT. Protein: CAISDDSPDTQYF.

CDR3 sequence (DNA): TGTGCCAGCAGCCCACGACCCCTCGGGTACGAGCAGTACTTC. This encodes CASSPRPLGYEQYF. This rearrangement joins TRBV21-1 to TRBJ2-7; the table's D call of TRBD1 was not tested on the DNA. TRBV21-1 represents a pseudogene. This CDR3 has 14 amino acids.

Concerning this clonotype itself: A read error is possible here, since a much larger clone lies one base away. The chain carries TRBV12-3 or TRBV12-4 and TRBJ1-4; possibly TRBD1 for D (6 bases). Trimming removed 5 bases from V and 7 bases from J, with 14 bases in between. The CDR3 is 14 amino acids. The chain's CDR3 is CASSLRTEREKLFF. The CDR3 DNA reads TGTGCCAGCAGTCTGCGGACAGAGCGTGAAAAACTGTTTTTT.

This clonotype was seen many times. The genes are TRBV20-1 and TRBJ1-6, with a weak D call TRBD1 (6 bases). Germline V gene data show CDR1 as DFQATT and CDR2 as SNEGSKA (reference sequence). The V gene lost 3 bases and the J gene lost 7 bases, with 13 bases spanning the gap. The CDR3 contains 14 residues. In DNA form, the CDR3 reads TGCAGTGCTAGGGACAGCATAGGGAATTCACCCCTCCACTTT. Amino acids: CSARDSIGNSPLHF.